The sequence of this T cell receptor (beta chain) was determined in a study of CD8 T cells in ankylosing spondylitis. Study conclusions and caveats: Characteristic of ankylosing spondylitis blood, it appeared, was a TCR beta motif comprising several highly homologous variants. Disease-associated clonotypes exhibited CD8+ identity and were relatively infrequent in peripheral blood. Reports say disease-linked clones showed up significantly more in matched ankylosing spondylitis synovial fluid.

Making use of molecular barcodes, quantitative 5'-RACE generated TCR beta libraries. TCRdb recomputed calls from the 5' RACE reads with MiXCR, one row per CDR3 protein. The sample records approximately 500,000 distinct CDR3 sequences, about an eighth being singletons. Regarding this clonotype: Its antigen is not known.

The V end was cut by 6 bases, the J end by 0 bases, with 11 bases between. There are 13 residues in the CDR3. From germline, CDR1 is DFQATT and CDR2 SNEGSKA (reference sequence). This rearrangement joins TRBV20-1 to TRBJ1-1, with D hard to call. The sequence derives from a male donor with ankylosing spondylitis. The sample consisted of blood, either unsorted or a sorted T cell fraction (not recorded which). The CDR3 DNA is TGCAGTGCCCCCCACCGTGTGAACACTGAAGCTTTCTTT. Protein product: CSAPHRVNTEAFF.